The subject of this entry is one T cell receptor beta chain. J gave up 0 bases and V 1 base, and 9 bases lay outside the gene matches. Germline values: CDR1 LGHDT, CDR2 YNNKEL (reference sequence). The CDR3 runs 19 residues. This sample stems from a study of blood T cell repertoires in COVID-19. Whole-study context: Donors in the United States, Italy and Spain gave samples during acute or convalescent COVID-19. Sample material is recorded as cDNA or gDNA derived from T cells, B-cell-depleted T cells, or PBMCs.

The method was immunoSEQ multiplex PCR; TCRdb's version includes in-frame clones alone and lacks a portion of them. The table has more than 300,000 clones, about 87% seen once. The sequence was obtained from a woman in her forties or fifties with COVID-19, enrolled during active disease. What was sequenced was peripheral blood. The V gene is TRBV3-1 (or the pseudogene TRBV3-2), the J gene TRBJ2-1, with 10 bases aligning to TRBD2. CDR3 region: CASSQVPSGGLNSYNEQFF. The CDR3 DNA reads TGTGCCAGCAGCCAAGTTCCTAGCGGGGGACTAAACTCCTACAATGAGCAGTTCTTC.